This entry describes one T cell receptor (beta chain). Its antigen is unidentified. Separate from the approximately 700-subject first cohort was the approximately 120-subject validation cohort, to which the donors belonged. CDR1 is MNHEY, CDR2 SVGAGI, per germline. This CDR3 has 15 residues. With V trimmed by 8 bases and J by 3 bases, 13 bases remained unmatched. Only in-frame clones appear in the TCRdb table, and some are missing; sequencing was by immunoSEQ multiplex PCR. The sample includes about 200,000 clones, 86% seen only once; the top ten take 1.4% to 1.5%. The entry originates in a study of cytomegalovirus exposure and HLA in healthy donors. Whole-study context: The same platform was used for the 100 to 150 validation repertoires and the approximately 670 first-cohort repertoires, a later analysis reported.

General study findings and limits: Three chains linked to CMV were shown in vitro to be specific for CMV antigens. Later, an analysis found that TCR clusters from the first cohort tended to co-occur in the roughly 120 validation repertoires.

The chain joins TRBV6-5 to TRBJ2-7; 7 bases map to TRBD1. The sequence was collected from a woman under 30 in good health and CMV-seronegative. Sequencing used PBMCs. The DNA of the CDR3 is TGTGCCAGCCGACCCCATCGACAGGGTTACTACGAGCAGTACTTC. Residues: CASRPHRQGYYEQYF.